This T cell receptor (beta chain) was sequenced in a study of CD8+ T cells in alopecia areata. Study outcomes and limitations: Clarity of TCR sharing across patients fell short of that in mice, possibly HLA-related. One nonresponder makes the tie between baseline CD8+ expansion and response uncertain.

The J segment lost 5 bases and the V segment lost 5 bases, leaving 13 bases of the junction unmatched. Germline values: CDR1 MNHEY, CDR2 SMNVEV (reference sequence). The CDR3 extends over 16 amino acids. In regard to this clone: The antigen is undetermined.

cDNA reverse transcribed from extracted RNA served as the sequencing template. Method: immunoSEQ multiplex PCR; TCRdb's copy keeps in-frame clones and lacks some. This table holds about 200,000 clones, less than 65% found once. This sample's treatment: oral pan-JAK inhibitor, 5-10 mg twice daily. This receptor was taken from a human donor with alopecia areata. This sample comprised CD4+ T cells sorted from blood, obtained at week 4, from a patient treated with tofacitinib. The genes are TRBV27 and TRBJ2-5; 8 bases map to TRBD1. The CDR3 nucleotides read TGTGCCAGCAGTCGCCAAGTGGACAGGGTCGGCGAGACCCAGTACTTC. This sequence encodes CASSRQVDRVGETQYF.